This TCR beta chain was observed in a study of blood T cell repertoires in COVID-19. Turning to the study itself: COVID-19 samples from acute and convalescent phases originated in the United States, Italy and Spain. T cells, B-cell-depleted T cells, or PBMCs supplied cDNA or gDNA.

The CDR3 totals 12 residues. The germline V and J ends were trimmed by 8 bases and 5 bases, with 13 bases remaining between them. Source study methods: By means of reference gene primer amplification, nucleated cell counts were estimated. TCRdb's copy holds only in-frame clones and misses some; the assay was immunoSEQ multiplex PCR. Clone size and V and J calls were adopted from that table, with D and trimming inferred from the DNA. This repertoire shows approximately 220,000 clones, about 85% found once; its top ten account for 0.72%. This TCR was recovered from a man in his forties or fifties with acute or convalescent COVID-19. Sequenced sample: peripheral blood. The rearrangement links TRBV12-3 or TRBV12-4 to TRBJ2-7, with a possible D match to TRBD2 (7 bases). In DNA, the CDR3 is TGTGCCAGCCAAGGGGGGGGGCACGAGCAGTACTTC. Its protein product is CASQGGGHEQYF.